The 7 T cell receptor beta chains presented below share a single source sample, sequenced in a study of siplizumab effects on memory and regulatory T cells (dated by TCRdb to between 2018 and 2020). Libraries were built with the immunoSEQ multiplex PCR assay. TCRdb took this table from immuneACCESS and kept in-frame rearrangements with V and J called. Such tables lack part of the clones; where checked against another copy, unresolved V genes explain under half of the gap, and the rest is unexplained. The sample contains about 82,000 clones, roughly 86% of them found a single time. The ten biggest clones cover over 1.5% of the sample. The source material was Tregs sorted from blood. The receptors derive from a human donor in good health.

The chain employs TRBV27 and TRBJ2-5, with TRBD2 matching 12 bases. The germline V gene encodes CDR1 MNHEY and CDR2 SMNVEV (reference sequence). V was pared by 8 bases and J by 5 bases, with 9 bases of the junction left unmatched. This CDR3 region has 15 residues. The CDR3 loop is CASQMRTSGAETQYF. The CDR3 DNA sequence: TGTGCCAGCCAGATGCGGACTAGCGGGGCTGAGACCCAGTACTTC.

The chain is built from TRBV19 and TRBJ2-7, with TRBD1 matching 8 bases. V gave up 5 bases and J gave up 2 bases; unmatched junction bases: 17. This CDR3 has 18 residues. The V gene's germline CDR1 is LNHDA and CDR2 SQIVND (reference sequence). CDR3: CASSPLVGTGGTTYEQYF. The CDR3 DNA follows: TGTGCCAGTAGTCCACTCGTCGGGACAGGTGGTACGACCTACGAGCAGTACTTC.

The gene calls are TRBV10-1 and TRBJ2-7; D possibly matches TRBD1 or TRBD2 (6 bases each). Per germline, CDR1 WNHNN and CDR2 SYGVQD (reference sequence). Trimming cost V 6 bases and J 6 bases, with 15 bases left between them. The CDR3 is 13 residues long. The CDR3 nucleotides are TGCGCCAGCAGCAAGAGTGGGGGGCTCGAGCAGTACTTC. Amino acid sequence: CASSKSGGLEQYF.

The V gene is TRBV10-2, the J gene TRBJ2-7; 10 nucleotides align to TRBD2. Germline CDR1 and CDR2: WSHSY and SAAADI. V trimming: 7 bases; J trimming: 7 bases; junction bases outside the gene matches: 16. CDR3 size: 16 residues. The CDR3 sequence is CASTGLASGGREEQYF. The CDR3 nucleotides are TGCGCCAGCACGGGTTTGGCTAGCGGGGGACGAGAGGAGCAGTACTTC.

This clone was seen more than once but under ten times. The genes are TRBV5-1 and TRBJ1-2; D is unclear. In germline, CDR1 is SGHRS, CDR2 YFSETQ. This CDR3 spans 13 amino acids. Trimming left V 4 bases short and J 2 bases short, with 9 bases between. The CDR3 sequence: CASSPSANYGYTF. The CDR3 coding sequence is TGCGCCAGCAGCCCCAGTGCAAACTATGGCTACACCTTC.

V gene TRBV5-1 combines with J gene TRBJ2-7; D is possibly TRBD2 (6 bases). The CDR3 has 18 amino acids. The germline V and J ends were trimmed by 0 bases and 1 base, with 20 bases remaining between them. Germline CDR1 and CDR2: SGHRS and YFSETQ. The CDR3 is CASSLGLGRTPGSYEQYF. The CDR3 DNA follows: TGCGCCAGCAGCTTGGGACTAGGCAGAACCCCGGGGTCCTACGAGCAGTACTTC.

The gene calls are TRBV5-1 and TRBJ2-7; 9 nucleotides agree with TRBD1. Germline CDR1 is SGHRS and CDR2 is YFSETQ. Germline trimming cut 2 bases from V and 3 bases from J; bases unmatched to any gene: 6. The CDR3 has 15 residues. The chain's CDR3 is CASSFGTGLGYEQYF. The CDR3, as DNA: TGCGCCAGCAGCTTCGGGACAGGGTTAGGCTACGAGCAGTACTTC.